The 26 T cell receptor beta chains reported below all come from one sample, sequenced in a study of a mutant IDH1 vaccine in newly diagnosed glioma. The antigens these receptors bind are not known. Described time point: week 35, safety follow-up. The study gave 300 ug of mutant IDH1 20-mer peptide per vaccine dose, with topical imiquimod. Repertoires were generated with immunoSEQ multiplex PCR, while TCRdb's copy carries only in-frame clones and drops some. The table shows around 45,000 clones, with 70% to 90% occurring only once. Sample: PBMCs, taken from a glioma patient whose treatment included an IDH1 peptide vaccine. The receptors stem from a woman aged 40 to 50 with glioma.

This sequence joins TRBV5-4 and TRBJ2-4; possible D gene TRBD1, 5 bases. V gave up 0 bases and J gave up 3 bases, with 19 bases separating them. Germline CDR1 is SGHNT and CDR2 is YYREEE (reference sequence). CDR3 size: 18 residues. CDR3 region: CASSLGRPREFDKNIQYF. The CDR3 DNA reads TGTGCCAGCAGCTTGGGGAGACCCAGGGAATTTGACAAAAACATTCAGTACTTC.

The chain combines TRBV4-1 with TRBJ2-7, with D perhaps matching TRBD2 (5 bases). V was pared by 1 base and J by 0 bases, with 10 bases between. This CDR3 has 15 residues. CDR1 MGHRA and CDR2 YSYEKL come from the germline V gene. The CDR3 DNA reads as TGCGCCAGCAGCCAAGTTTTGGCGGGCTCCTACGAGCAGTACTTC. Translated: CASSQVLAGSYEQYF.

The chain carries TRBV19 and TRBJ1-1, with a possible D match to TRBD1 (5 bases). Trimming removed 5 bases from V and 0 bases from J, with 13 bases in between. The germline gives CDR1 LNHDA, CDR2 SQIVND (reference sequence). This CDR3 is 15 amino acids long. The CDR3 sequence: CASSDWDFMNTEAFF. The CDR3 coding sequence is TGTGCCAGTAGTGATTGGGACTTCATGAACACTGAAGCTTTCTTT.

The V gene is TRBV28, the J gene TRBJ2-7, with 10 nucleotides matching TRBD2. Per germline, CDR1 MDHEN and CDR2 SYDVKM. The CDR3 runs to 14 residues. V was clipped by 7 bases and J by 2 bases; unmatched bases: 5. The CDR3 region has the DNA TGTGCCAGCAAGCGAGCGGGGGGGACCTACGAGCAGTACTTC. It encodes CASKRAGGTYEQYF.

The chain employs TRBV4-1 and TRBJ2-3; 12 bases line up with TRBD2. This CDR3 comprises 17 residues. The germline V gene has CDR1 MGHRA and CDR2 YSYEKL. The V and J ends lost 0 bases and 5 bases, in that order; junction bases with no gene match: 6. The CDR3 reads CASSQDPTSGGKDTQYF. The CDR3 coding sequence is TGCGCCAGCAGCCAAGATCCGACTAGCGGGGGCAAAGATACGCAGTATTTT.

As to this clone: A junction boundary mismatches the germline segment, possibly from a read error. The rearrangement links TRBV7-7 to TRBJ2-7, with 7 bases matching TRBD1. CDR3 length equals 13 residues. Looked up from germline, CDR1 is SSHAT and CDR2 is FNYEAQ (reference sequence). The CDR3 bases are TGTGCTAGCAGCCCTATCACAGGGGAAGAGCAGTACTTC. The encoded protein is CASSPITGEEQYF.

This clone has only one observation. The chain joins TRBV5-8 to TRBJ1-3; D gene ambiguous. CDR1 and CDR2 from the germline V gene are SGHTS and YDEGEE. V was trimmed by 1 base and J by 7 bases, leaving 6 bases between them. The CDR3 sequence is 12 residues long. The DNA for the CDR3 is TGTGCCAGCAGCTTGCTGGGTAACACCATATATTTT. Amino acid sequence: CASSLLGNTIYF.

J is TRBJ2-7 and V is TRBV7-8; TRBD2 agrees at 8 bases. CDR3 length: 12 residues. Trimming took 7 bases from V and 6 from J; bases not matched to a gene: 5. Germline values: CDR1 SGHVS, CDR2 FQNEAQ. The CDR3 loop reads CASTRLAGEQYF. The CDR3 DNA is TGTGCCAGCACCAGGCTAGCGGGCGAGCAGTACTTC. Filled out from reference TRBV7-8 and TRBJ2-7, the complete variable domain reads GAGVSQSPRYKVAKRGQDVALRCDPISGHVSLFWYQQALGQGPEFLTYFQNEAQLDKSGLPSDRFFAERPEGSVSTLKIQRTQQEDSAVYLCASTRLAGEQYFGPGTRLTVT.

The CDR3 loop reads CASSSSRTVGELFF. In DNA, the CDR3 is TGTGCCAGCAGCTCCTCCCGGACGGTGGGGGAGCTGTTTTTT. The chain uses TRBV7-2 and TRBJ2-2; D unresolved. Germline CDR1 and CDR2: SGHTA and FQGNSA. The CDR3 length is 14 residues. Trimming cost V 4 bases and J 8 bases, with 14 bases left between them.

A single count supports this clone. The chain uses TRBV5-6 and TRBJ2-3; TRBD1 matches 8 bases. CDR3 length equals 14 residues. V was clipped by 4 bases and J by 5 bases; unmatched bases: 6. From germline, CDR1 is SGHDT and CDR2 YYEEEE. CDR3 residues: CASSGTGGKDTQYF. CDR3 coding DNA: TGTGCCAGCAGCGGGACAGGAGGTAAAGATACGCAGTATTTT.

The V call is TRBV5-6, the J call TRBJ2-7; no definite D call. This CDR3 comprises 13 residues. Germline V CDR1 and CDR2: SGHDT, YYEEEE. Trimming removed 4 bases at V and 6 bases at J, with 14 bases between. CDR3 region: CASSASLSLEQYF. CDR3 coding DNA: TGTGCCAGCAGCGCGTCCCTTTCGCTCGAGCAGTACTTC.

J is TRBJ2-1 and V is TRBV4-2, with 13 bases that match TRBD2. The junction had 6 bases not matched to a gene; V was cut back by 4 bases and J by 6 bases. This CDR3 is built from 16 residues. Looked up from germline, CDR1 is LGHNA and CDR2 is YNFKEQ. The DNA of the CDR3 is TGTGCCAGCAGCCGAGGACTAGCGGGAGCCGCCAATGAGCAGTTCTTC. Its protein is CASSRGLAGAANEQFF.

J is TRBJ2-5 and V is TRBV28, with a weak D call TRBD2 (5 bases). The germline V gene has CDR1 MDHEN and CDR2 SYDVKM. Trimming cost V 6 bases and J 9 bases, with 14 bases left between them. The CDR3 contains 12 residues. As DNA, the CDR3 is TGTGCCAGCAGGCCTTTTCCGGGGTCCCAGTACTTC. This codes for CASRPFPGSQYF.

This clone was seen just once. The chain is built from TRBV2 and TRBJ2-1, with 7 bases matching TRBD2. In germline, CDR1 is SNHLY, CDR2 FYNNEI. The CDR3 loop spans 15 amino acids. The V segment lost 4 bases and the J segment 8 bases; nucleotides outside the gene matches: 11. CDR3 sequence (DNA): TGTGCCAGCAGTGGGGCGGGGACTAATTCATATGAGCAGTTCTTC. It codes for CASSGAGTNSYEQFF. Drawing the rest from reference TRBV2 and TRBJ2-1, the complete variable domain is EPEVTQTPSHQVTQMGQEVILRCVPISNHLYFYWYRQILGQKVEFLVSFYNNEISEKSEIFDDQFSVERPDGSNFTLKIRSTKLEDSAMYFCASSGAGTNSYEQFFGPGTRLTVL.

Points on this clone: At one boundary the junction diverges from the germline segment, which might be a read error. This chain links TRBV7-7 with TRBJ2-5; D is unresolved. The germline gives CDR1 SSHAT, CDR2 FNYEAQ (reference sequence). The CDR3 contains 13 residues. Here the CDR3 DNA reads TGTGCTAGCAGCGTAAGGTCCTTTCAAACCCAGTACTTC. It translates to CASSVRSFQTQYF. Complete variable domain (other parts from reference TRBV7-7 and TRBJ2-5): GAGVSQSPRYKVTKRGQDVTLRCDPISSHATLYWYQQALGQGPEFLTYFNYEAQPDKSGLPSDRFSAERPEGSISTLTIQRTEQRDSAMYRCASSVRSFQTQYFGPGTRLLVL.

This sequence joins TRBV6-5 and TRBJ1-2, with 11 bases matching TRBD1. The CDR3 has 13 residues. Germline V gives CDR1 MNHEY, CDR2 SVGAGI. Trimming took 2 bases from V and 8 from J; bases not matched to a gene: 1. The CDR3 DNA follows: TGTGCCAGCAGTTACGGGACAGGGGGAGGCTACACCTTC. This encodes CASSYGTGGGYTF.

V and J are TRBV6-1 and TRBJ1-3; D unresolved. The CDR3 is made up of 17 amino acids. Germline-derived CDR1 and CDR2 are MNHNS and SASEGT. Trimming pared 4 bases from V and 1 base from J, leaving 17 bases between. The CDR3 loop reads CASSGGDGSPSGNTIYF. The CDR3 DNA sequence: TGTGCCAGCAGTGGGGGAGACGGAAGCCCTTCTGGAAACACCATATATTTT.

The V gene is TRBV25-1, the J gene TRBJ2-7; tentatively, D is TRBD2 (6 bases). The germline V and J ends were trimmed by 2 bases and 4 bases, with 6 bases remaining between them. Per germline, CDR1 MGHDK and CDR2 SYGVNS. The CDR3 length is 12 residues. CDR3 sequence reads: CASSEGGYEQYF. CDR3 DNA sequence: TGTGCCAGCAGTGAAGGGGGGTACGAGCAGTACTTC.

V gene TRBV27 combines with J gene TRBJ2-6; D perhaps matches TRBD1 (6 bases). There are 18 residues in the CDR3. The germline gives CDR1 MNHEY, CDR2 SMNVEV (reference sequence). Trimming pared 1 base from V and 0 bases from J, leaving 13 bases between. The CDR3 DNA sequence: TGTGCCAGCAGTTTATTCCAGGGGAAAAGCTCTGGGGCCAACGTCCTGACTTTC. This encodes CASSLFQGKSSGANVLTF.

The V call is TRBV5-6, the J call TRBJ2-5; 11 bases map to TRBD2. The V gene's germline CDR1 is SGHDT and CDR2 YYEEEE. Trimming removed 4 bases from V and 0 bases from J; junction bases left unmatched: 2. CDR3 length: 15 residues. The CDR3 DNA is TGTGCCAGCAGCCGGACTAGCGGGTACCAAGAGACCCAGTACTTC. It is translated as CASSRTSGYQETQYF. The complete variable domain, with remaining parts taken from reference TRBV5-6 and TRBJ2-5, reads DAGVTQSPTHLIKTRGQQVTLRCSPKSGHDTVSWYQQALGQGPQFIFQYYEEEERQRGNFPDRFSGHQFPNYSSELNVNALLLGDSALYLCASSRTSGYQETQYFGPGTRLLVL.

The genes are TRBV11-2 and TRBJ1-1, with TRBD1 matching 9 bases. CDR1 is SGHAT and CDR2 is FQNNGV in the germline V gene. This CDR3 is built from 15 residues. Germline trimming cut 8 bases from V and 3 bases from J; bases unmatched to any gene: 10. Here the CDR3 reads CASCPTGGYDTEAFF. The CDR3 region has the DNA TGTGCCAGCTGTCCGACAGGGGGGTACGACACTGAAGCTTTCTTT.

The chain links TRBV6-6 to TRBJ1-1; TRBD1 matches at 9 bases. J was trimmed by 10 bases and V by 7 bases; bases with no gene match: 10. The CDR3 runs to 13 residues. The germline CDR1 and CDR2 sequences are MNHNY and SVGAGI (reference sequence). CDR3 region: CASTLDRGVGAFF. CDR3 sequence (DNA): TGTGCCAGCACCCTAGACAGGGGGGTAGGAGCTTTCTTT.

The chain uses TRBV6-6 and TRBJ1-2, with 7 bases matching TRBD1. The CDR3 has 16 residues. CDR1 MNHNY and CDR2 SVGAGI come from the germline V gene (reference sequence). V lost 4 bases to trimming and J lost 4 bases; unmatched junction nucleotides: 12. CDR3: CASSSTGTVSGYGYTF. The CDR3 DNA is TGTGCCAGCAGTTCAACCGGGACAGTCAGTGGCTATGGCTACACCTTC.

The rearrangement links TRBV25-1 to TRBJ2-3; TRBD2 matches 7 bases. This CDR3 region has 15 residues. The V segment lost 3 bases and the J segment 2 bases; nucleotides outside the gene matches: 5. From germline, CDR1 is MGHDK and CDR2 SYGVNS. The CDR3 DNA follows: TGTGCCAGCAGTGAGTGGGGGGGGTTCACAGATACGCAGTATTTT. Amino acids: CASSEWGGFTDTQYF.

The CDR3 sequence is CASSLAGPGGEQYF. The CDR3 bases are TGTGCCAGCAGCTTAGCGGGGCCAGGGGGCGAGCAGTACTTC. J is TRBJ2-5 and V is TRBV7-6, with 7 bases fitting TRBD1. The J call may be wrong; the DNA end is better matched by TRBJ2-7. The CDR3 is made up of 14 amino acids. The V gene's germline CDR1 is SGHVS and CDR2 FNYEAQ.

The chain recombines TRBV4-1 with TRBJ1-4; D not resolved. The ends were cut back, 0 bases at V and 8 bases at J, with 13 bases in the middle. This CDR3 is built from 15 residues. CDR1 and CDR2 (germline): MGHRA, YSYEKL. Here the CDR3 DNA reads TGCGCCAGCAGCCAAGAGGCTAGGGTTGGGGAAAAACTGTTTTTT. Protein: CASSQEARVGEKLFF.